This T cell receptor (beta chain) appears in the sequencing data of a study of Graves' ophthalmopathy and Graves' hyperthyroidism. Findings and limits, study-wide: Ophthalmopathy progression was predicted with 55% to 71% sensitivity and approximately 79% specificity.

As for this clonotype: No antigen is known for it.

Between the trimmed V and J ends, which lost 0 bases and 1 base, there was a span of 9 bases. Germline V gene lookup returns CDR1 PRHDT and CDR2 FYEKMQ (reference sequence). The CDR3 is made up of 15 amino acids. Hyperthyroidism cases were recent diagnoses of under 2 months' duration in people aged 18 to 65. Reliance was placed on clinical symptoms, serum thyroxine, TRAb, thyroid ultrasound and orbital computed tomography for diagnosis. Amplification targeted the TCR beta CDR3 regions, with RNA transcripts as the source material. The authors performed first-round RT-PCR with HTBI primers and then a second-round multiplex PCR. TCRdb used MiXCR to reprocess the multiplex PCR reads, holding one entry per CDR3 protein. The sample comprises around 1.1 million distinct CDR3 sequences, less than 45% of which are singletons, and around 10% rests with the top ten.

The chain is built from TRBV13 and TRBJ1-1; D unclear. This TCR came from an adult man with Graves' hyperthyroidism. The sample consisted of peripheral blood or thyroid tissue (not recorded which). CDR3 coding DNA: TGTGCCAGCAGCTTAGGGCGAAACAAGAACACTGAAGCTTTCTTT. The encoded protein is CASSLGRNKNTEAFF.